Below are 16 T cell receptor beta chains sequenced from a single sample in a study of shared clonotypes between healthy human individuals. This table comes from immunoSEQ multiplex PCR, and its TCRdb copy is limited to in-frame clones, with some not included. This sample has 1.6 million or so clones; 98% to 99% occur once, and the top ten carry 0.3% to 0.45%. Sequenced: naive CD4+ T cells sorted from blood. The sample's subset: CD45RA+ positively selected. Receptors originate from a man in his thirties or forties in good health.

The chain is built from TRBV4-3 and TRBJ2-1; 7 nucleotides align to TRBD2. The V gene's germline CDR1 is LGHNA and CDR2 YSLEER. J lost 7 bases, V lost 4 bases, and 7 bases had no gene match. This CDR3 is built from 14 residues. CDR3 nucleotide sequence: TGCGCCAGCAGCCCCGGACTAGACGGGAATGAGCAGTTCTTC. Amino acid sequence: CASSPGLDGNEQFF.

This clone was picked up one time. The genes are TRBV9 and TRBJ2-5, with D unresolved. The V and J ends lost 0 bases and 0 bases respectively, with 6 bases between them. The CDR3 has 14 residues. The germline V gene encodes CDR1 SGDLS and CDR2 YYNGEE. The CDR3 coding sequence is TGTGCCAGCAGCGTAGAGGCATACCAAGAGACCCAGTACTTC. Protein sequence: CASSVEAYQETQYF.

About this clone itself: Other DNA sequences from this sample encode an identical CDR3 as well. This chain connects TRBV2 to TRBJ2-5; D perhaps matches TRBD2 (5 bases). The CDR3 has 14 amino acids. Looked up from germline, CDR1 is SNHLY and CDR2 is FYNNEI. Trimming removed 5 bases from V and 2 bases from J, with 12 bases in between. CDR3 sequence reads: CASSLLTGQETQYF. CDR3 coding DNA: TGTGCCAGCAGTCTTCTGACGGGACAAGAGACCCAGTACTTC.

The chain is built from TRBV18 and TRBJ1-3; D is uncertain. Trimming took 5 bases from V and 1 from J, leaving 27 bases between them. The CDR3 length is 20 residues. CDR1 and CDR2 (germline): KGHSH, LQKENI. The CDR3 DNA sequence: TGTGCCAGCTCATCCTTACACACCGGGAGTACTCCCCTTTCTGGAAACACCATATATTTT. Amino acids: CASSSLHTGSTPLSGNTIYF.

V and J are TRBV7-6 and TRBJ2-7, with unresolved D. Germline lookup yields CDR1 SGHVS and CDR2 FNYEAQ. The CDR3 runs 15 residues. Trimming took 1 base from V and 0 from J, leaving 10 bases between them. CDR3 sequence reads: CASSLGVGHSYEQYF. The CDR3, as DNA: TGTGCCAGCAGCTTAGGAGTTGGTCACTCCTACGAGCAGTACTTC.

The count of this clone is one. V usage is TRBV5-4 and J usage is TRBJ1-2; TRBD1 aligns across 7 bases. The CDR3 extends over 15 amino acids. Germline trimming cut 4 bases from V and 2 bases from J; bases unmatched to any gene: 8. CDR1 is SGHNT and CDR2 is YYREEE in the germline V gene (reference sequence). The CDR3 sequence is CASSPPLGQNYGYTF. The CDR3 DNA is TGTGCCAGCAGCCCTCCTTTGGGACAGAACTATGGCTACACCTTC.

V is TRBV6-5 and J is TRBJ2-1; D is ambiguous. Trimming took 2 bases from V and 5 from J, leaving 4 bases between them. The CDR3 consists of 12 residues. The germline V gene encodes CDR1 MNHEY and CDR2 SVGAGI. CDR3 region: CASSYGHNEQFF. DNA for the CDR3: TGTGCCAGCAGTTACGGCCACAATGAGCAGTTCTTC.

This clone appeared a single time. The V and J genes are TRBV5-6 and TRBJ1-1; 8 positions agree with TRBD1. The CDR3 runs 16 residues. V lost 0 bases to trimming and J lost 6 bases; unmatched junction nucleotides: 10. Germline V gene sequence: CDR1 SGHDT, CDR2 YYEEEE. CDR3: CASSLGGRGRVPEAFF. The CDR3 bases are TGTGCCAGCAGCTTGGGTGGCAGGGGGCGCGTCCCTGAAGCTTTCTTT. The whole variable domain, remainder taken from reference TRBV5-6 and TRBJ1-1, is DAGVTQSPTHLIKTRGQQVTLRCSPKSGHDTVSWYQQALGQGPQFIFQYYEEEERQRGNFPDRFSGHQFPNYSSELNVNALLLGDSALYLCASSLGGRGRVPEAFFGQGTRLTVV.

The chain has TRBV19 and TRBJ2-7; 12 nucleotides agree with TRBD2. V gave up 5 bases and J gave up 3 bases; unmatched junction bases: 5. Germline V CDR1 and CDR2: LNHDA, SQIVND (reference sequence). CDR3 length equals 15 residues. The CDR3 region is CASSPGLAGLYEQYF. The DNA for the CDR3 is TGTGCCAGTAGTCCGGGACTAGCGGGTCTCTACGAGCAGTACTTC.

This chain joins TRBV6-4 and TRBJ1-1, with D perhaps TRBD1 (6 bases). CDR1 and CDR2 from the germline V gene are MRHNA and SNTAGT. Trimming left V 4 bases short and J 4 bases short, with 25 bases between. There are 18 residues in the CDR3. CDR3 in DNA: TGTGCCAGCAGTGGGATCGTTACAGGGATGGAGCGGAGCACTGAAGCTTTCTTT. It yields the protein CASSGIVTGMERSTEAFF.

Of note for this clone: This sample also contains other DNA sequences that code for the same CDR3. V usage is TRBV18 and J usage is TRBJ2-7, with D tentatively TRBD1 or TRBD2 (5 bases each). This CDR3 comprises 15 residues. The V and J ends lost 4 bases and 0 bases respectively, with 13 bases between them. Germline CDR1 KGHSH, CDR2 LQKENI. The CDR3 nucleotides are TGTGCCAGCTCACAGCGGACGGGGACCTCCTACGAGCAGTACTTC. Translated, it gives CASSQRTGTSYEQYF.

J is TRBJ2-1 and V is TRBV6-4; 8 positions agree with TRBD1. Germline CDR1 is MRHNA and CDR2 is SNTAGT. The CDR3 consists of 13 residues. V lost 3 bases and J lost 12; bases outside the gene matches: 7. The CDR3 sequence is CASSEGTGLGQFF. Written as DNA, the CDR3 is TGTGCCAGCAGTGAAGGGACAGGCCTGGGGCAGTTCTTC.

The chain has TRBV5-1 and TRBJ2-7; TRBD2 matches at 7 bases. Trimming took 0 bases from V and 2 from J; bases not matched to a gene: 8. The CDR3 extends over 16 amino acids. The germline CDR1 and CDR2 sequences are SGHRS and YFSETQ. CDR3 sequence: CASSLDLGGSAYEQYF. The CDR3 DNA is TGCGCCAGCAGCTTGGACTTAGGCGGGAGCGCCTACGAGCAGTACTTC.

The chain uses TRBV6-1 and TRBJ2-7; perhaps TRBD2 as D (5 bases). Between the trimmed V and J ends, which lost 6 bases and 3 bases, there was a span of 15 bases. Germline V gene sequence: CDR1 MNHNS, CDR2 SASEGT. The CDR3 has 14 amino acids. The CDR3 region has the DNA TGTGCCAGCAGACTAGTTGAGTGGGGCTACGAGCAGTACTTC. This sequence encodes CASRLVEWGYEQYF.

The chain employs TRBV5-1 and TRBJ1-1; a possible D gene is TRBD1 (6 bases). The CDR3 covers 16 residues. Germline assignment: CDR1 SGHRS and CDR2 YFSETQ. Trimming took 4 bases from V and 0 from J, leaving 16 bases between them. The CDR3 reads CASSPHLQGMNTEAFF. The CDR3 bases are TGCGCCAGCAGCCCTCACCTCCAGGGGATGAACACTGAAGCTTTCTTT.

This clone has a single count. The chain is built from TRBV7-2 and TRBJ1-4; D possibly corresponds to TRBD1 (5 bases). The V gene lost 2 bases and the J gene lost 7 bases, with 17 bases spanning the gap. This CDR3 spans 16 amino acids. CDR1 SGHTA and CDR2 FQGNSA come from the germline V gene. As DNA, the CDR3 is TGTGCCAGCAGCTTATCCCGGACATCACGGGGTGAAAAACTGTTTTTT. Amino acid sequence: CASSLSRTSRGEKLFF.